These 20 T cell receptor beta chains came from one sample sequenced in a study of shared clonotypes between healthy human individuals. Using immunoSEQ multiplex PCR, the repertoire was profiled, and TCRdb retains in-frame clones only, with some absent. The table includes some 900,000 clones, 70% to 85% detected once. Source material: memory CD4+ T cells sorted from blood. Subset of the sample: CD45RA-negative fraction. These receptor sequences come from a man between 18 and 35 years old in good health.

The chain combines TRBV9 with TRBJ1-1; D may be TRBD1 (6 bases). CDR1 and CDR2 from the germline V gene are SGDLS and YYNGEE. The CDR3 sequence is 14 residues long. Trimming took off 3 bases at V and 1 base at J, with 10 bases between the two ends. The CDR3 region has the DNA TGTGCCAGCAGCGAGCGACAGGCGAACACTGAAGCTTTCTTT. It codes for CASSERQANTEAFF.

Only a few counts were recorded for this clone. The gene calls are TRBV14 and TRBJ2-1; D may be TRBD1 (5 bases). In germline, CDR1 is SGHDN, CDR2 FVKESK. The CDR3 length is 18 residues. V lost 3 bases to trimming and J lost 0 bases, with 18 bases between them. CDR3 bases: TGTGCCAGCAGCCATCTAGGGGTTAATCCCCTCTCCTACAATGAGCAGTTCTTC. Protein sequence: CASSHLGVNPLSYNEQFF.

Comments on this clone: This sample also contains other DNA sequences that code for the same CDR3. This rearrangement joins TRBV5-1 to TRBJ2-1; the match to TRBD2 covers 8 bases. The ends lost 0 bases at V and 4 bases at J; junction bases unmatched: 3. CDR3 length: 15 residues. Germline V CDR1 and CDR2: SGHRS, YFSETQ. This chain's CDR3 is CASSLAGGTYNEQFF. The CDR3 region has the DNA TGCGCCAGCAGCTTGGCGGGGGGGACTTACAATGAGCAGTTCTTC.

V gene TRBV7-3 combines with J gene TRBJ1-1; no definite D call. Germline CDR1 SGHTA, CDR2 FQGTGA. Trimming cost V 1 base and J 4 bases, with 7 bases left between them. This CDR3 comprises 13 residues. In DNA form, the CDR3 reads TGTGCCAGCAGCTTAAGATCGGGCACTGAAGCTTTCTTT. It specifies CASSLRSGTEAFF. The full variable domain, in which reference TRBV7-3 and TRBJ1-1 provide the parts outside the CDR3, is GAGVSQTPSNKVTEKGKYVELRCDPISGHTALYWYRQSLGQGPEFLIYFQGTGAADDSGLPNDRFFAVRPEGSVSTLKIQRTERGDSAVYLCASSLRSGTEAFFGQGTRLTVV.

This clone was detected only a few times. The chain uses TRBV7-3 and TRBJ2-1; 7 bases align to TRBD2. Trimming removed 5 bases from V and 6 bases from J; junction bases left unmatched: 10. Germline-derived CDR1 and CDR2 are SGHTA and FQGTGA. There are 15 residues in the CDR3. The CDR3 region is CASSLGLGFGNEQFF. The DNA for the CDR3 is TGTGCCAGCAGCCTCGGACTAGGATTCGGCAATGAGCAGTTCTTC.

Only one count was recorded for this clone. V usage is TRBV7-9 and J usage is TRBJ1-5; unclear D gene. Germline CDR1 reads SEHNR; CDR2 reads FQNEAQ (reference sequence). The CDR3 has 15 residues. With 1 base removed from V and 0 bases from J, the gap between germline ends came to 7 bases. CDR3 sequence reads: CASSLGGNSNQPQHF. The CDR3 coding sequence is TGTGCCAGCAGCTTAGGTGGGAATAGCAATCAGCCCCAGCATTTT.

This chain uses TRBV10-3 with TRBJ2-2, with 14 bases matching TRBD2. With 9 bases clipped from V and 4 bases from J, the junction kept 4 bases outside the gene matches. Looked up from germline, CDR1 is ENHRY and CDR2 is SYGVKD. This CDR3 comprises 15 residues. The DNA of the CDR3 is TGTGCCATGACGACTAGCGGGGGGGCCACCGGGGAGCTGTTTTTT. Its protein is CAMTTSGGATGELFF.

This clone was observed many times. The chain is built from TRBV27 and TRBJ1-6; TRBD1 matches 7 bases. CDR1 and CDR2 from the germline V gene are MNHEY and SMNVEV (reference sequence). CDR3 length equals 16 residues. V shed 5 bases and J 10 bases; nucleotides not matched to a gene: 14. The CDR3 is CASSTPTDPRGSPLHF. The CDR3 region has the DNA TGTGCCAGCAGTACCCCGACAGACCCCAGGGGGTCACCCCTCCACTTT.

DNA for the CDR3: TGTGCCAGCAGCTTAGGGTCTACAGCCGGGGAGCTGTTTTTT. Protein product: CASSLGSTAGELFF. This chain joins TRBV11-3 and TRBJ2-2; D ambiguous. In germline, CDR1 is SGHNT, CDR2 YENEEA. The V end was cut by 1 base, the J end by 6 bases, with 9 bases between. CDR3 length: 14 residues.

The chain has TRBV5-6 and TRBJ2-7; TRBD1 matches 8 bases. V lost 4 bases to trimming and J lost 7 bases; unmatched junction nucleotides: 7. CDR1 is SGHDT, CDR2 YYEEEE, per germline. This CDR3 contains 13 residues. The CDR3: CASSPGRGLEQYF. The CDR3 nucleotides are TGTGCCAGCAGCCCGGGCAGGGGGCTTGAGCAGTACTTC.

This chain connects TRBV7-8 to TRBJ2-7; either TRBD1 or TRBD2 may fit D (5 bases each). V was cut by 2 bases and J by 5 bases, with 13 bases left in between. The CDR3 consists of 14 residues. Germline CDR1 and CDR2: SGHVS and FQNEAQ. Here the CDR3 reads CASSLFSRENEQYF. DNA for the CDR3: TGTGCCAGCAGCTTATTCAGCAGGGAGAACGAGCAGTACTTC. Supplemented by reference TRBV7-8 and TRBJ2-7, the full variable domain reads GAGVSQSPRYKVAKRGQDVALRCDPISGHVSLFWYQQALGQGPEFLTYFQNEAQLDKSGLPSDRFFAERPEGSVSTLKIQRTQQEDSAVYLCASSLFSRENEQYFGPGTRLTVT.

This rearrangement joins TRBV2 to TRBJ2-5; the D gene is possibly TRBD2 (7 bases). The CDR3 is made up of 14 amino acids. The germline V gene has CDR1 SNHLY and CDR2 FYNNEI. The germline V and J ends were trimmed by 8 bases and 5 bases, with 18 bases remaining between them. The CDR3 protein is CASGLTGGRETQYF. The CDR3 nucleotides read TGTGCCAGCGGTTTAACGGGGGGCCGGGAGACCCAGTACTTC.

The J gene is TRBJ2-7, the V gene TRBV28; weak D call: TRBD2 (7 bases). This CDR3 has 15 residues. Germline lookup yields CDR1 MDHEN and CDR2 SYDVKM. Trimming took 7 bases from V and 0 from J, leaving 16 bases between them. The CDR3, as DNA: TGTGCCAGCACCACTGGGGGGGCCCGCTCCTACGAGCAGTACTTC. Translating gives CASTTGGARSYEQYF.

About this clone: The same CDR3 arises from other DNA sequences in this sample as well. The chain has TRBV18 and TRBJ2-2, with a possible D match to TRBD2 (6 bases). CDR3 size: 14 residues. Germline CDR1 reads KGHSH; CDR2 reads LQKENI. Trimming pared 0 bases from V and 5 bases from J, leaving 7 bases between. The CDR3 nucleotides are TGTGCCAGCTCACCACCCGGGGGTACCGGGGAGCTGTTTTTT. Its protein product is CASSPPGGTGELFF.

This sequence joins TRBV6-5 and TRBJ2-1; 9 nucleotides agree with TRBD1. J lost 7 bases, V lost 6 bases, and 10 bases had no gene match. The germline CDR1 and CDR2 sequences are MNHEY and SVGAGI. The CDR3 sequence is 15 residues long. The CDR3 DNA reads TGTGCCAGCAGGAAGATACAGGGGGCGCAGAATGAGCAGTTCTTC. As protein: CASRKIQGAQNEQFF.

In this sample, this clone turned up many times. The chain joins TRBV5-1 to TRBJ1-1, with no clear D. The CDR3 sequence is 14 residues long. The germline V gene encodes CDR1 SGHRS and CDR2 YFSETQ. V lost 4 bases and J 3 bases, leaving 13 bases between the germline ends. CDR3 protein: CASSKTLSDTEAFF. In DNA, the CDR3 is TGCGCCAGCAGCAAGACCCTTTCCGACACTGAAGCTTTCTTT.

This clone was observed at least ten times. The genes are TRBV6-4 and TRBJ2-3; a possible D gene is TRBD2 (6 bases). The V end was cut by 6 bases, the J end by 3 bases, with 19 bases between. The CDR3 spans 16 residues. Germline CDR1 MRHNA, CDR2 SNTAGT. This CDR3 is CASSEMTGSFTDTQYF. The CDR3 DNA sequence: TGTGCCAGCAGCGAAATGACCGGGAGTTTTACAGATACGCAGTATTTT.

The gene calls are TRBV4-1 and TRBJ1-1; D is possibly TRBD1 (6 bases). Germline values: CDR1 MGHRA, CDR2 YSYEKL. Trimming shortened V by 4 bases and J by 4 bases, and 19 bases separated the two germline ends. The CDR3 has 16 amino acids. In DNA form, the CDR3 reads TGCGCCAGCAGCCCCCGACAGGTTTTATCGGGCACTGAAGCTTTCTTT. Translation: CASSPRQVLSGTEAFF.

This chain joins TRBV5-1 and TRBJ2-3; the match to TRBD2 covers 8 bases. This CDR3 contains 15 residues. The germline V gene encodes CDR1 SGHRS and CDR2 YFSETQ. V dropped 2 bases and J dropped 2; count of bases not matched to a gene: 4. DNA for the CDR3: TGCGCCAGCAGCTTAACGGGAGGGGACACAGATACGCAGTATTTT. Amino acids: CASSLTGGDTDTQYF.

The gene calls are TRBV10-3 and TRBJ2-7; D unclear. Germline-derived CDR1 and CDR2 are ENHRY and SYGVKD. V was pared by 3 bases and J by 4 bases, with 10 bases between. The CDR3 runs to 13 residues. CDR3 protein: CAISEEPGYEQYF. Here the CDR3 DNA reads TGTGCCATCAGTGAAGAGCCCGGGTACGAGCAGTACTTC.